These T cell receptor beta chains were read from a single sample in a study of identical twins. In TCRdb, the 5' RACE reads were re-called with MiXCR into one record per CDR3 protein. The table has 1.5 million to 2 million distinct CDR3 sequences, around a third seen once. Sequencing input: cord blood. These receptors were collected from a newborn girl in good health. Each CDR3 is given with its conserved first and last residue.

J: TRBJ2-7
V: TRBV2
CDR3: CASSVGVAGPYEQYF

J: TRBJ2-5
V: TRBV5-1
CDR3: CASSLAGLSGVRQETQYF

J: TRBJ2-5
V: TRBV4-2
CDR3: CASSQGGGRSETQYF

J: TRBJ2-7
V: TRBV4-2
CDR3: CASSPWTGGNYEQYF

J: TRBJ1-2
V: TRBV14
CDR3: CASSQDPGRGNGYTF

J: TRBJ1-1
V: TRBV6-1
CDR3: CASTFKDRGEEVAFF

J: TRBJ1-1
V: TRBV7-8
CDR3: CASSPKDRVWLNTEAFF

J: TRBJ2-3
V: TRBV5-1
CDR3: CASSLGTDIRDTQYF

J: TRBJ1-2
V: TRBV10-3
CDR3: CAIRSDRNYGYTF

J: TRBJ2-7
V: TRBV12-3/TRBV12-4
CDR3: CASSLVGGLEQYF

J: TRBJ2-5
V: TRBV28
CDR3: CASSPHSINEQYF

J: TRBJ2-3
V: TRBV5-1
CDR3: CASSLGMTTDTQYF

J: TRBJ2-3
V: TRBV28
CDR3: CASSLTQWTNLPYF

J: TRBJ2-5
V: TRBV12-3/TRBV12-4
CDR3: CASTEDQAGVQYF

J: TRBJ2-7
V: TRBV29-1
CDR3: CSVEFRSGYEQYF

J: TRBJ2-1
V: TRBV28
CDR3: CASSPGLAVSYNEQFF

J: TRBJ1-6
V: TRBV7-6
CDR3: CASSLGGASSPLHF

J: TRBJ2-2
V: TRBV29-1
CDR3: CSVGGGSGELFF

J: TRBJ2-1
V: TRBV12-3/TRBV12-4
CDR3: CASSRLAGGPDEQFF

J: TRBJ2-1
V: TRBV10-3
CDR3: CAISDQLAGGYNEQFF

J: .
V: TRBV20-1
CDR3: CSARDRKLVVYNEQYF

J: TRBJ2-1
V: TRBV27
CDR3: CASSLSAGALSYNEQFF

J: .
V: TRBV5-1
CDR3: CASSLEGAPRYNEQYF

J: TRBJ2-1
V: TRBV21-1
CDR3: CAGSKAGDGTYNEQFF

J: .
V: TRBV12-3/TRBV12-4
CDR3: CASSVGLAGVLSYNEQYF

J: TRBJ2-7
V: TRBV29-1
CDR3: CSVHLAGGPTYEQYF

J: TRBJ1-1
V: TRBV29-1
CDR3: CSVVGAGMSEAFF

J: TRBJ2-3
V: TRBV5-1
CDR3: CASSDIAGVGTDTQYF

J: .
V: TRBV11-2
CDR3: CASSLRLSSYNEQYF

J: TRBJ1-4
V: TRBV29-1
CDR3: CSVAVREKLFF

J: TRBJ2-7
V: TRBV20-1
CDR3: CSARGLDTYEQYF

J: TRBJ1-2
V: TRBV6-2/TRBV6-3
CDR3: CASSRTGSLYGYTF

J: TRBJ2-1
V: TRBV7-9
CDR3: CASSLAGQGNSGRPYNEQFF

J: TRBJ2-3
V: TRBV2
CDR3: CATTTSTTDTQYF

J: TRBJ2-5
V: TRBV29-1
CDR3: CSVEQLGQVNEQYF

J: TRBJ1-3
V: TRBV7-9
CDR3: CASSSGQGENSGNTIYF

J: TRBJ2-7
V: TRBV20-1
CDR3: CSARLAVYEQYF

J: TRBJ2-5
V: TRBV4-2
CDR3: CASSSSQRATQETHYF

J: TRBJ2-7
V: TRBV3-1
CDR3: CASSIVSGTYEQYF

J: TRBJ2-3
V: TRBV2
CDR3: CASSDSGGTSWYF

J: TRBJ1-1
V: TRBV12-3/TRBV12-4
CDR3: CASARQGGYPAEAFF

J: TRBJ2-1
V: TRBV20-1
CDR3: CSAREGLAGPNEQFF

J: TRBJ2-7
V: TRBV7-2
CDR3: CASKGLSGYEQYF

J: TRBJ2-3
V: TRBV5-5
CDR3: CASSSLLREASTDTQYF

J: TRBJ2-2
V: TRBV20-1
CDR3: CSAGLGNTGELFF

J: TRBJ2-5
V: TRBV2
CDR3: CASSARGAETQYF

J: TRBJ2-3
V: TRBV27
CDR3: CASSLVCTDTQYF

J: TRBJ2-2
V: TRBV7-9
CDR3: CAMPTLAGTGELFF

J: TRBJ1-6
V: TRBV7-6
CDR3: CASSRQNYNPPLHF

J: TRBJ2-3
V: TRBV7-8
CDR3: CASSPQRPPLTDTQYF

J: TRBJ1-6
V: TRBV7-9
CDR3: CASNMEGGGSPLHF

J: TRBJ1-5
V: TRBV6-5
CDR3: CASSYSPRLGNQPQHF

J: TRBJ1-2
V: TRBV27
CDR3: CASSLFGTGRRGYTF

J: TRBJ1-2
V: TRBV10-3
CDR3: CAISETPGSGYTF

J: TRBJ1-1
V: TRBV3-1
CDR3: CASSPGGALNTEAFF

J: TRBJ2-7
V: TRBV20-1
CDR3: CSARSGGPTYEQYF

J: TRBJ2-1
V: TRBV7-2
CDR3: CASSSKLDKGQFF